This TCR beta chain was recovered during a study of T cell clones after liver transplantation. The wider study: A pre-transplant mixed lymphocyte reaction with TCRbeta sequencing defined graft-donor-reactive clones followed in post-transplant blood. Until 12-24 months post-transplant, subjects got standard immunosuppression and no induction.

Germline CDR1 is SGHRS and CDR2 is YFSETQ. This CDR3 has 15 residues. Trimming shortened V by 4 bases and J by 8 bases, and 19 bases separated the two germline ends. Libraries were prepared by immunoSEQ multiplex PCR; TCRdb keeps only in-frame clonotypes and omits some of them. The sample yields roughly 16,000 clones, more than 70% seen once. Note on this clone: Antigen unknown.

Notes on the study in general: A larger donor-reactive than third-party decline suggested partial antigen-specific deletion.

This receptor was identified in a human patient who received a liver transplant. Some T cells may originate from the graft donor. The gene calls are TRBV5-1 and TRBJ2-1; possibly TRBD1 for D (6 bases). Source: CD8+ T cells from blood, taken roughly 50 months after liver transplant. CDR3 nucleotides: TGCGCCAGCAGCAATTTAAACAGGGCCCAAGATGAGCAGTTCTTC. It yields the protein CASSNLNRAQDEQFF.